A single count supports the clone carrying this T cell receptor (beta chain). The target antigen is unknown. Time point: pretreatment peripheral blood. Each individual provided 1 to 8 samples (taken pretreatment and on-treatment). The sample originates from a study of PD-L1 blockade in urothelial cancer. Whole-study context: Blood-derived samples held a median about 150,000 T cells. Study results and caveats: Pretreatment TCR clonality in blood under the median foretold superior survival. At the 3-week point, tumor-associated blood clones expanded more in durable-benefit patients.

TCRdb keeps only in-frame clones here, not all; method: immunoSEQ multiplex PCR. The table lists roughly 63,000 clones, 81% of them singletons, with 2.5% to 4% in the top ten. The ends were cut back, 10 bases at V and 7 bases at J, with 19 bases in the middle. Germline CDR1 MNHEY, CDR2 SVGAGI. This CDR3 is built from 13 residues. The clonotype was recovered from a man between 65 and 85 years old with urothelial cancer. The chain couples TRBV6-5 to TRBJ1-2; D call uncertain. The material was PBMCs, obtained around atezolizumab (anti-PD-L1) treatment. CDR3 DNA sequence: TGTGCCACCCTTCGGGAGCCTTTAGGTGGCTACACCTTC. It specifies CATLREPLGGYTF.